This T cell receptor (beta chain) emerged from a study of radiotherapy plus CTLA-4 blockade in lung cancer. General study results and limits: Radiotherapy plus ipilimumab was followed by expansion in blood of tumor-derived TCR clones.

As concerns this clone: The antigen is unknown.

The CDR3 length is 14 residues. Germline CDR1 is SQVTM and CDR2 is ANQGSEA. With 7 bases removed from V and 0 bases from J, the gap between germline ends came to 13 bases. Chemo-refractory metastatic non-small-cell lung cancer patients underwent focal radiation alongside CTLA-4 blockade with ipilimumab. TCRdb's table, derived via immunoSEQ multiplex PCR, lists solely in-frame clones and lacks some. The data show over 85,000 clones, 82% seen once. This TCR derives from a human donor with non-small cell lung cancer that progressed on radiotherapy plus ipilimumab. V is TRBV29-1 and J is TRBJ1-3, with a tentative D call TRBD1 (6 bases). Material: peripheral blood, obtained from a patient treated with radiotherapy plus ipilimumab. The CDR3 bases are TGCAGCGCCCAAGGACAGATCTCTGGAAACACCATATATTTT. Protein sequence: CSAQGQISGNTIYF.